This T cell receptor beta chain was found in a study of blood T cell repertoires in COVID-19. Sequenced by immunoSEQ multiplex PCR; TCRdb stores in-frame clones only, minus some. The data contain about 200,000 clones, roughly 80% of them seen just once; the ten biggest clones take up 4.5% to 5.5%. Trimming removed 3 bases from V and 0 bases from J; junction bases left unmatched: 6. The CDR3 totals 17 residues. CDR1 and CDR2 from the germline V gene are KGHSH and LQKENI. Source material: peripheral blood. This receptor was taken from a human donor in a cohort sampled during active COVID-19. V gene TRBV18 combines with J gene TRBJ1-3; 9 bases match TRBD1. CDR3 bases: TGTGCCAGCTCACCCATGACAGGGGGTAACTCTGGAAACACCATATATTTT. It codes for CASSPMTGGNSGNTIYF. Using reference TRBV18 and TRBJ1-3 for the parts outside the CDR3, the full variable domain is NAGVMQNPRHLVRRRGQEARLRCSPMKGHSHVYWYRQLPEEGLKFMVYLQKENIIDESGMPKERFSAEFPKEGPSILRIQQVVRGDSAAYFCASSPMTGGNSGNTIYFGEGSWLTVV.